This is a list of T cell receptor beta chains from one sample in a study of shared clonotypes between healthy human individuals. The protocol was immunoSEQ multiplex PCR, while the TCRdb copy is restricted to in-frame clones and leaves out a portion. This table has over a million clones, about 96% appearing once. What was sequenced was naive CD4+ T cells sorted from blood. All receptors come from a man between 25 and 39 years old in good health. The CDR3 runs from the conserved cysteine through the conserved F or W. D genes are given only for firm matches. Rows give clone size only sometimes, using once, few, many, or a class for an expanded clone.

>TRBV10-3|TRBJ1-2|TRBD1|.
TGTGCCATCAGTGACGAGGGACAGGGGGCGTATGGCTACACCTTC
CAISDEGQGAYGYTF
>TRBV5-1|TRBJ2-1|TRBD2|.
TGCGCCAGCAGCTTACGGACTAGCGGGAGTGCGAATGAGCAGTTCTTC
CASSLRTSGSANEQFF
>TRBV7-9|TRBJ2-1|.|.
TGTGCCAGCAGTTTGGTCTCCTACAATGAGCAGTTCTTC
CASSLVSYNEQFF
>TRBV5-1|TRBJ1-2|TRBD1|.
TGCGCCAGCAGCTTGGAATATAGGGACAGTTATGGCTACACCTTC
CASSLEYRDSYGYTF
>TRBV29-1|TRBJ2-7|TRBD2|.
TGCAGCGTTGATTCGGGACTAGCGGGAGAAAGCGAGCAGTACTTC
CSVDSGLAGESEQYF
>TRBV2|TRBJ2-7|TRBD1|.
TGTGCCAGCAGTGCTAGCAGGGGGTCATACGAGCAGTACTTC
CASSASRGSYEQYF
>TRBV6-5|TRBJ1-3|.|.
TGTGCCAGCAGTTACTCGACCGTGGATGGAAACACCATATATTTT
CASSYSTVDGNTIYF
>TRBV14|TRBJ2-7|TRBD2|.
TGTGCCAGCAGCCGAAGACTAGCGGGAGTCGAGCAGTACTTC
CASSRRLAGVEQYF
>TRBV5-1|TRBJ2-2|TRBD2|.
TGCGCCAGCAGCGTAGCGGGAGGGCCGGGGACCGGGGAGCTGTTTTTT
CASSVAGGPGTGELFF
>TRBV7-9|TRBJ2-3|.|.
TGTGCCAGCAGCTCACAGACAGATACGCAGTATTTT
CASSSQTDTQYF
>TRBV18|TRBJ1-4|TRBD1|.
TGTGCCACCTCCGGAGGGGGCGGGGAAAAACTGTTTTTT
CATSGGGGEKLFF
>TRBV10-3|TRBJ2-1|.|.
TGTGCCATCAACAGGAATAGCGGAACCTACAATGAGCAGTTCTTC
CAINRNSGTYNEQFF
>TRBV18|TRBJ1-4|.|once
TGTGCCAGCTCATCCACCGGGCCCCAGGCTGAAAAACTGTTTTTT
CASSSTGPQAEKLFF
>TRBV25-1|TRBJ1-1|.|.
TGTGCCAGCAGAATTTCACTAGGCACTGAAGCTTTCTTT
CASRISLGTEAFF
>TRBV7-8|TRBJ1-2|.|.
TGTGCCAGTTCGACAGCCCAGGGGAACTATGGCTACACCTTC
CASSTAQGNYGYTF
>TRBV5-6|TRBJ2-2|.|once
TGTGCCAGCAGCGCTGGACAGATAACCGGGGAGCTGTTTTTT
CASSAGQITGELFF
>TRBV10-3|TRBJ2-1|TRBD2|.
TGTGCCATCAGTTTGAGCGGGGTAACCTACAATGAGCAGTTCTTC
CAISLSGVTYNEQFF
>TRBV5-1|TRBJ2-7|.|.
TGCGCCAGCAGCTTGGGCCGGAGCTCCTACGAGCAGTACTTC
CASSLGRSSYEQYF
>TRBV20-1|TRBJ2-1|.|.
TGCAGTGCTAGTACCAATGAGCAGTTCTTC
CSASTNEQFF
>TRBV10-3|TRBJ2-7|.|.
TGTGCCATCAGCCCCCGGGACACTTCCTACGAGCAGTACTTC
CAISPRDTSYEQYF
>TRBV15|TRBJ2-2|.|.
TGTGCCACCAGCAGAGATATGGGTAAAACCGGGGAGCTGTTTTTT
CATSRDMGKTGELFF
>TRBV7-3|TRBJ2-1|.|.
TGTGCCAGCAGCTCCTATACGGGGGTCCCAGGGCGGCCCTCCTACAATGAGCAGTTCTTC
CASSSYTGVPGRPSYNEQFF
>TRBV7-8|TRBJ2-7|TRBD2|many
TGTGCCAGCAGCTTAGTGCCTAGCGGGAGGTTGTACGAGCAGTACTTC
CASSLVPSGRLYEQYF
>TRBV25-1|TRBJ2-1|.|.
TGTGCCAGCAGTGAATTAGTAGGCGGTCTAGGAGAGCAGTTCTTC
CASSELVGGLGEQFF
>TRBV4-1|TRBJ2-3|.|.
TGCGCCAGCAGCCACAGCACAGATACGCAGTATTTT
CASSHSTDTQYF
>TRBV28|TRBJ2-3|TRBD2|.
TGTGCCAGCAGTTTGACTAGCGATGGCACAGATACGCAGTATTTT
CASSLTSDGTDTQYF
>TRBV19|TRBJ2-2|TRBD1|few
TGTGCCAGTAGGAGGACAGGGGACACCGGGGAGCTGTTTTTT
CASRRTGDTGELFF
>TRBV19|TRBJ2-1|.|.
TGTGCCAGTAGGGAGGGTTATGAGCAGTTCTTC
CASREGYEQFF
>TRBV9|TRBJ2-7|.|.
TGTGCCAGCAGCGCCGAAGGGTGGGCTCGCGAGCAGTACTTC
CASSAEGWAREQYF
>TRBV19|TRBJ2-3|TRBD1|.
TGTGCCAGTAGTTTCCCCCGGGGACAGGGGACAGATACGCAGTATTTT
CASSFPRGQGTDTQYF
>TRBV11-2|TRBJ2-7|.|few
TGTGCCAGCAGCCTGGTGGGCGGAAGCTCCTACGAGCAGTACTTC
CASSLVGGSSYEQYF
>TRBV7-8|TRBJ2-5|TRBD1|.
TGTGCCAGCGAGACAGGGGGCCTCGAGACCCAGTACTTC
CASETGGLETQYF
>TRBV9|TRBJ2-7|.|.
TGTGCCAGCAGCGTAGGGGCAGGGGACGCCGAATACTTC
CASSVGAGDAEYF
>TRBV25-1|TRBJ2-6|.|.
TGTGCCAGCAGCCGAGCCTCCGGGAGTGGGGCCAACGTCCTGACTTTC
CASSRASGSGANVLTF
>TRBV2|TRBJ2-5|.|.
TGTGCCAGCAGTGATGTGTCAGGCCAAGAGACCCAGTACTTC
CASSDVSGQETQYF
>TRBV29-1|TRBJ2-7|.|.
TGCAGCGTATTAGTGGTCTACGAGCAGTACTTC
CSVLVVYEQYF